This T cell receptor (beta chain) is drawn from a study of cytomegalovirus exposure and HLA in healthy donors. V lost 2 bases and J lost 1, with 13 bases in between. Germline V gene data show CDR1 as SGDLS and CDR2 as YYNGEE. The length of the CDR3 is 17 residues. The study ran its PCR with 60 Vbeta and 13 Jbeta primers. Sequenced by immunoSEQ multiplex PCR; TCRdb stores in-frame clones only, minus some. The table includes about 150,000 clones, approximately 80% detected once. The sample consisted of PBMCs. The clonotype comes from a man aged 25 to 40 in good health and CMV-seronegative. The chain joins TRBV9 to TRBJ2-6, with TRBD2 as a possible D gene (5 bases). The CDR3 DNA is TGTGCCAGCAGCGTTATGCCAGAGGGTTCTGGGGCCAACGTCCTGACTTTC. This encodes CASSVMPEGSGANVLTF. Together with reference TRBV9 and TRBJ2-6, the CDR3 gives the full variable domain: DSGVTQTPKHLITATGQRVTLRCSPRSGDLSVYWYQQSLDQGLQFLIQYYNGEERAKGNILERFSAQQFPDLHSELNLSSLELGDSALYFCASSVMPEGSGANVLTFGAGSRLTVL.